One and the same sample provided the 31 T cell receptor beta chains below, sequenced in a study of CD8+ T cells in alopecia areata. cDNA serving as the sequencing template came from extracted, reverse transcribed RNA. Produced via immunoSEQ multiplex PCR; TCRdb's table is partial and in-frame only. Among roughly 120,000 clones listed, about 61% were seen once. Sample: CD4+ T cells sorted from blood. The origin of the receptors is a human donor in good health.

The chain uses TRBV30 and TRBJ2-1; D is possibly TRBD2 (6 bases). The V gene lost 4 bases and the J gene lost 8 bases, with 24 bases spanning the gap. This CDR3 has 16 residues. Germline V gene data show CDR1 as GTSNPN and CDR2 as SVGIG (reference sequence). The chain's CDR3 is CAWMGGATRPVDEQFF. Written as DNA, the CDR3 is TGTGCCTGGATGGGTGGAGCGACTAGGCCGGTAGATGAGCAGTTCTTC.

The chain carries TRBV29-1 and TRBJ1-2; possible D gene TRBD1, 6 bases. Trimming shortened V by 6 bases and J by 5 bases, and 16 bases separated the two germline ends. The germline V gene has CDR1 SQVTM and CDR2 ANQGSEA. The CDR3 loop spans 13 amino acids. The CDR3 here is CSVPRAGEYGYTF. The CDR3 bases are TGCAGCGTCCCGAGGGCAGGGGAATATGGCTACACCTTC.

The chain has TRBV29-1 and TRBJ2-3; D not resolved. The CDR3 spans 15 residues. V lost 4 bases and J 0 bases, leaving 14 bases between the germline ends. Germline V CDR1 and CDR2: SQVTM, ANQGSEA. CDR3 DNA: TGCAGCGTTGGTGCCAGAGTAGCTAGCACAGATACGCAGTATTTT. Its translation: CSVGARVASTDTQYF.

The CDR3 bases are TGCAGCGTTGGAGACACCGGGGAGCTGTTTTTT. This codes for CSVGDTGELFF. The gene calls are TRBV29-1 and TRBJ2-2; no firm D call. The CDR3 sequence is 11 residues long. Trimming left V 4 bases short and J 3 bases short, with 3 bases between. Germline lookup yields CDR1 SQVTM and CDR2 ANQGSEA.

The chain carries TRBV4-2 and TRBJ2-5; D gene uncertain. CDR1 and CDR2 (germline): LGHNA, YNFKEQ. V lost 5 bases, J lost 2 bases, and 9 bases lay in between. CDR3 length: 13 amino acids. The CDR3 sequence: CASSGAPQETQYF. In DNA, the CDR3 is TGTGCCAGCAGCGGCGCCCCACAAGAGACCCAGTACTTC.

The genes are TRBV27 and TRBJ2-7; TRBD1 aligns across 7 bases. V dropped 2 bases and J dropped 2; count of bases not matched to a gene: 0. The CDR3 covers 13 residues. Germline V gene data show CDR1 as MNHEY and CDR2 as SMNVEV (reference sequence). The DNA for the CDR3 is TGTGCCAGCAGTTTAGACAGGGCCTACGAGCAGTACTTC. Protein sequence: CASSLDRAYEQYF.

This clone was observed a handful of times. The chain links TRBV29-1 to TRBJ2-5, with 7 bases identical to TRBD2. CDR1 and CDR2 from the germline V gene are SQVTM and ANQGSEA. This CDR3 spans 17 amino acids. V shed 2 bases, J shed 5 bases, and the junction held 17 bases outside the gene matches. This CDR3 reads CSVERGLSGAVGETQYF. The DNA of the CDR3 is TGCAGCGTTGAAAGAGGCCTCAGCGGGGCCGTCGGGGAGACCCAGTACTTC.

The chain is built from TRBV2 and TRBJ2-5; D might be TRBD2 (6 bases). The CDR3 spans 14 residues. Trimming left V 5 bases short and J 4 bases short, with 14 bases between. CDR1 and CDR2 (germline): SNHLY, FYNNEI. The DNA of the CDR3 is TGTGCCAGCAGTCGTGACGGGGGAGGAGAGACCCAGTACTTC. Translating it yields CASSRDGGGETQYF.

This clone was seen a handful of times. The rearrangement uses TRBV29-1 and TRBJ1-1, with D possibly matching TRBD1 (5 bases). There are 13 residues in the CDR3. Looked up from germline, CDR1 is SQVTM and CDR2 is ANQGSEA. Trimming removed 7 bases at V and 4 bases at J, with 16 bases between. In DNA form, the CDR3 reads TGCAGCGCCCGCCTGGGGACGAGCACTGAAGCTTTCTTT. Its protein is CSARLGTSTEAFF.

This clone was detected a few times. V usage is TRBV2 and J usage is TRBJ1-4; 8 nucleotides line up with TRBD1. CDR3 length: 14 amino acids. Germline loops: CDR1 SNHLY, CDR2 FYNNEI. V trimming: 7 bases; J trimming: 7 bases; junction bases outside the gene matches: 8. This CDR3 is CASTRDRWSEKLFF. The CDR3 bases are TGTGCCAGCACTCGGGACAGGTGGAGTGAAAAACTGTTTTTT.

This clone was found a few times. The chain links TRBV6-5 to TRBJ1-2; D remains ambiguous. Germline CDR1 MNHEY, CDR2 SVGAGI. CDR3 length: 12 amino acids. Trimming cost V 5 bases and J 4 bases, with 8 bases left between them. The CDR3 bases are TGTGCCAGCAGTGAACCAGGCTATGGCTACACCTTC. This gives the protein CASSEPGYGYTF.

The CDR3 nucleotides read TGCGCCAGCAGCTTTCCACCTTACACTGAAGCTTTCTTT. Amino acid sequence: CASSFPPYTEAFF. This sequence joins TRBV5-1 and TRBJ1-1, with no clear D. V lost 2 bases, J lost 3 bases, and 8 bases lay in between. Germline V gives CDR1 SGHRS, CDR2 YFSETQ. The CDR3 is 13 residues long.

The CDR3 sequence is CSVRSVGTKENTEAFF. The CDR3 nucleotides are TGCAGCGTTAGGTCGGTCGGGACAAAGGAGAACACTGAAGCTTTCTTT. This sequence joins TRBV29-1 and TRBJ1-1; tentatively, D is TRBD1 (6 bases). Trimming removed 5 bases at V and 1 base at J, with 20 bases between. The length of the CDR3 is 16 residues. Germline CDR1 SQVTM, CDR2 ANQGSEA.

This clone was detected many times. The same CDR3 also results from other DNA sequences found in this sample. This chain joins TRBV2 and TRBJ1-2; D is unresolved. This CDR3 spans 13 amino acids. V gave up 1 base and J gave up 1 base, with 4 bases separating them. The germline V gene has CDR1 SNHLY and CDR2 FYNNEI. Written as DNA, the CDR3 is TGTGCCAGCAGTGAAGTGATTAACTATGGCTACACCTTC. Its protein product is CASSEVINYGYTF.

The J gene is TRBJ2-7, the V gene TRBV6-5; D not certain. Deletions cut 5 bases from V and 6 bases from J, with 8 bases between. This CDR3 has 11 residues. From germline, CDR1 is MNHEY and CDR2 SVGAGI. The CDR3 is CASSRTGEQYF. The CDR3 nucleotides are TGTGCCAGCAGTCGGACGGGCGAGCAGTACTTC.

The chain employs TRBV6-1 and TRBJ1-2; D is unresolved. This CDR3 has 15 amino acids. V shed 5 bases and J shed 2 bases, with 15 bases lying between them. Germline lookup yields CDR1 MNHNS and CDR2 SASEGT. In DNA form, the CDR3 reads TGTGCCAGCAGTCCCCGGGAAATAAAGAACTATGGCTACACCTTC. Translation gives CASSPREIKNYGYTF.

The rearrangement uses TRBV10-3 and TRBJ2-3; possible D gene TRBD2, 6 bases. Between the trimmed V and J ends, which lost 10 bases and 4 bases, there was a span of 12 bases. The CDR3 covers 12 residues. CDR1 and CDR2 from the germline V gene are ENHRY and SYGVKD. The CDR3 sequence is CATEGGADTQYF. Here the CDR3 DNA reads TGTGCCACCGAGGGAGGCGCAGATACGCAGTATTTT.

The chain uses TRBV18 and TRBJ2-5, with D possibly being TRBD2 (6 bases). Germline CDR1 is KGHSH and CDR2 is LQKENI. V was clipped by 5 bases and J by 8 bases, with 12 bases between them. The CDR3 consists of 12 residues. The DNA for the CDR3 is TGTGCCAGCTCAGTCGCTAGCGAAACCCAGTACTTC. Translating it yields CASSVASETQYF. Variable domain in full (rest from reference TRBV18 and TRBJ2-5): NAGVMQNPRHLVRRRGQEARLRCSPMKGHSHVYWYRQLPEEGLKFMVYLQKENIIDESGMPKERFSAEFPKEGPSILRIQQVVRGDSAAYFCASSVASETQYFGPGTRLLVL.

This clone was seen more than once but under ten times. This chain connects TRBV29-1 to TRBJ2-5, with TRBD1 matching over 8 bases. Looked up from germline, CDR1 is SQVTM and CDR2 is ANQGSEA. The trim removed 7 bases at V and 2 bases at J, leaving 12 bases unmatched. The CDR3 has 15 residues. The CDR3 region is CSAISTGVRQETQYF. The CDR3 bases are TGCAGCGCCATATCGACAGGGGTTCGGCAAGAGACCCAGTACTTC.

The chain combines TRBV7-8 with TRBJ1-5; 7 nucleotides agree with TRBD1. The ends lost 1 base at V and 0 bases at J; junction bases unmatched: 6. There are 17 residues in the CDR3. Germline V lookup: CDR1 SGHVS, CDR2 FQNEAQ. The CDR3 region is CASSLGGQEYSNQPQHF. The DNA for the CDR3 is TGTGCCAGCAGCTTAGGCGGACAGGAGTATAGCAATCAGCCCCAGCATTTT.

The J gene is TRBJ1-2, the V gene TRBV29-1; 11 bases are a match to TRBD1. The CDR3 is made up of 12 amino acids. The germline V gene has CDR1 SQVTM and CDR2 ANQGSEA. V was clipped by 7 bases and J by 7 bases; unmatched bases: 5. CDR3 nucleotide sequence: TGCAGCGGTGGACAGGGGGCGACTGGCTACACCTTC. This translates into CSGGQGATGYTF.

The chain links TRBV29-1 to TRBJ1-1; TRBD1 aligns across 7 bases. The CDR3 has 12 amino acids. V shed 8 bases, J shed 1 base, and the junction held 4 bases outside the gene matches. Germline V gives CDR1 SQVTM, CDR2 ANQGSEA. The CDR3 loop reads CSLRDRNTEAFF. The CDR3 DNA reads TGCAGCCTCAGGGACAGGAACACTGAAGCTTTCTTT. The full variable domain, rest sourced from reference TRBV29-1 and TRBJ1-1, is SAVISQKPSRDICQRGTSLTIQCQVDSQVTMMFWYRQQPGQSLTLIATANQGSEATYESGFVIDKFPISRPNLTFSTLTVSNMSPEDSSIYLCSLRDRNTEAFFGQGTRLTVV.

About this clone itself: Other DNA sequences in the sample encode the same CDR3. The V call is TRBV7-9, the J call TRBJ1-1; D remains unclear. V was cut by 5 bases and J by 0 bases, with 7 bases left in between. This CDR3 has 13 amino acids. Germline values: CDR1 SEHNR, CDR2 FQNEAQ (reference sequence). This chain's CDR3 is CASSADLNTEAFF. Written as DNA, the CDR3 is TGTGCCAGCAGCGCTGATCTGAACACTGAAGCTTTCTTT.

The chain combines TRBV6-1 with TRBJ2-5, with 7 bases matching TRBD1. After removal of 5 bases from V and 6 bases from J, the junction contained 9 bases not matched to a gene. Germline CDR1 and CDR2: MNHNS and SASEGT. CDR3 length: 14 amino acids. CDR3 residues: CASSPTGLVKTQYF. The CDR3 nucleotides read TGTGCCAGCAGTCCGACAGGGTTGGTGAAGACCCAGTACTTC.

This clone was recorded a few times. V and J are TRBV20-1 and TRBJ1-2; 9 bases are a match to TRBD1. The CDR3 totals 11 residues. After removal of 5 bases from V and 6 bases from J, the junction contained 1 base not matched to a gene. Germline values: CDR1 DFQATT, CDR2 SNEGSKA (reference sequence). DNA for the CDR3: TGCAGTGCTGACAGGGGGGATGGCTACACCTTC. It encodes CSADRGDGYTF.

The sample holds one count of this clone. V usage is TRBV27 and J usage is TRBJ2-6; D is undetermined. Germline V gene data show CDR1 as MNHEY and CDR2 as SMNVEV (reference sequence). Trimming took off 4 bases at V and 4 bases at J, with 20 bases between the two ends. This CDR3 is 18 amino acids long. Written as DNA, the CDR3 is TGTGCCAGCAGTTCGAACAAGCTTTCCGGTGCCGGGGCCAACGTCCTGACTTTC. This encodes CASSSNKLSGAGANVLTF.

The sample holds a few counts of this clone. The genes are TRBV4-1 and TRBJ2-5, with D maybe TRBD2 (6 bases). V lost 3 bases and J lost 4, with 12 bases in between. CDR3 length: 14 amino acids. Germline loops: CDR1 MGHRA, CDR2 YSYEKL. The chain's CDR3 is CASSHGRERETQYF. CDR3 coding DNA: TGCGCCAGCAGCCACGGACGGGAGCGAGAGACCCAGTACTTC.

This chain connects TRBV5-1 to TRBJ2-2; 7 bases align to TRBD2. The ends lost 5 bases at V and 2 bases at J; junction bases unmatched: 9. CDR1 is SGHRS and CDR2 is YFSETQ in the germline V gene. The CDR3 is 16 amino acids. The CDR3 coding sequence is TGCGCCAGCAGTTACGGGACTACCGTTAACACCGGGGAGCTGTTTTTT. Protein product: CASSYGTTVNTGELFF.

V usage is TRBV7-8 and J usage is TRBJ2-5; either TRBD1 or TRBD2 may fit D (5 bases each). V was clipped by 4 bases and J by 1 base, with 10 bases between them. This CDR3 is built from 14 residues. Germline V gene lookup returns CDR1 SGHVS and CDR2 FQNEAQ. The DNA of the CDR3 is TGTGCCAGCAGCTGGGGGACGTTCCAAGAGACCCAGTACTTC. This translates into CASSWGTFQETQYF.

This clone was detected only a few times. The V call is TRBV9, the J call TRBJ1-3; D gene unclear. This CDR3 spans 13 amino acids. The V and J ends lost 3 bases and 4 bases respectively, with 8 bases between them. CDR1 and CDR2 (germline): SGDLS, YYNGEE. CDR3: CASSDGPGNTIYF. Here the CDR3 DNA reads TGTGCCAGCAGCGATGGCCCAGGAAACACCATATATTTT. The full variable domain, completed using reference TRBV9 and TRBJ1-3, is DSGVTQTPKHLITATGQRVTLRCSPRSGDLSVYWYQQSLDQGLQFLIQYYNGEERAKGNILERFSAQQFPDLHSELNLSSLELGDSALYFCASSDGPGNTIYFGEGSWLTVV.

The CDR3 is CASGLAVDGAQYF. As DNA, the CDR3 is TGTGCCAGCGGACTAGCGGTGGATGGGGCCCAGTACTTC. The V call is TRBV7-3, the J call TRBJ2-5; 10 bases map to TRBD2. V trimming: 8 bases; J trimming: 9 bases; junction bases outside the gene matches: 9. Germline V gene sequence: CDR1 SGHTA, CDR2 FQGTGA. This CDR3 region has 13 residues.